This T cell receptor (beta chain) was retrieved from a study of identical twins. Concerning this clonotype itself: Its matching antigen is unknown.

This CDR3 comprises 16 residues. Germline assignment: CDR1 DFQATT and CDR2 SNEGSKA (reference sequence). V shed 0 bases and J 4 bases; nucleotides not matched to a gene: 8. Findings of the study overall: In drawing conclusions, the study used cross-sectional statistical analysis and did not follow the same donors. Monozygotic twins shared more out-of-frame TCR alpha than recombination models predicted. Memory repertoires lacked the insertion deficit that abundant cord blood beta clonotypes showed.

TCRdb re-called the 5' RACE reads with MiXCR, one entry per CDR3 protein. The sample has 1.5 million to 2 million distinct CDR3 sequences, around 33% seen once; the top ten hold less than 0.35%. The TCR was taken from a newborn girl in good health. The V and J genes are TRBV20-1 and TRBJ1-1; 10 bases match TRBD1. The sample comprised cord blood. CDR3 in DNA: TGCAGTGCTAGAGAAATATTGGACAGGGGGATCACTGAAGCTTTCTTT. This gives the protein CSAREILDRGITEAFF.